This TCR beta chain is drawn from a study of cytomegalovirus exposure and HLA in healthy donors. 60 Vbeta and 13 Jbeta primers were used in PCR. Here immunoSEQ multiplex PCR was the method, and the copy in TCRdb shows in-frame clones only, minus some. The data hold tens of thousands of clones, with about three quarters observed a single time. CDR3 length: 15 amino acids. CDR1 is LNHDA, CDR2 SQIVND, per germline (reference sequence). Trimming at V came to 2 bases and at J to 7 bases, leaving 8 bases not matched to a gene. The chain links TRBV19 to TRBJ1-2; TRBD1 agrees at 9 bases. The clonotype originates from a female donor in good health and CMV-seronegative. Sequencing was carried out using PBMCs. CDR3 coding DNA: TGTGCCAGTAGTATACTCTACAGGGGGCGCGGTGGCTACACCTTC. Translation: CASSILYRGRGGYTF.